A selection of T cell receptor beta chains follows, all from one sample in a study of T cell responses to AZD1222 COVID-19 vaccine. Clones were read by immunoSEQ multiplex PCR, and TCRdb kept only the in-frame ones, dropping some. Of 150,000 to 200,000 clones in the sample, approximately 90% are singletons; the top ten hold more than 1.1%. The sample in question was peripheral blood, obtained on day 0 of AZD1222 vaccination. Every receptor here comes from an adult in good health. CDR3s include the opening cysteine and the closing phenylalanine or tryptophan. A D gene is named only where the DNA matches it firmly. Only some rows state a clone size, as once, few, many or a class for expanded clones.

D gene	clone size	V gene	J gene	CDR3 DNA	CDR3 protein
NA	NA	TRBV5-4	TRBJ1-2	TGTGCCAGCAGCGCCAGTCCCCGGGGGAACTATGGCTACACCTTC	CASSASPRGNYGYTF
TRBD1	NA	TRBV5-6	TRBJ1-4	TGTGCCAGCAGCTTGGTGGACAGGGAAAAACTGTTTTTT	CASSLVDREKLFF
NA	NA	TRBV12-3/TRBV12-4	TRBJ1-5	TGTGCCAGCAGTTTTGGGCAGGATCAGCCCCAGCATTTT	CASSFGQDQPQHF
TRBD1	NA	TRBV2	TRBJ2-5	TGTGCCAGCAGCGACAGGGTTCGAGAGACCCAGTACTTC	CASSDRVRETQYF
NA	NA	TRBV5-4	TRBJ2-1	TGTGCCAGCAGCTTGGGGCAGGGGAACAACAATGAGCAGTTCTTC	CASSLGQGNNNEQFF
NA	NA	TRBV2	TRBJ2-7	TGTGCCAGCAGTTCCCTAGACAGGTCGGTTGACTACGAGCAGTACTTC	CASSSLDRSVDYEQYF
TRBD1	NA	TRBV27	TRBJ2-1	TGTGCCACCCAGGACAGGGGAAGGTCCTACAATGAGCAGTTCTTC	CATQDRGRSYNEQFF
TRBD1	NA	TRBV27	TRBJ1-2	TGTGCCAGCAGTATCCGGATGGGACAGGTCTATGGCTACACCTTC	CASSIRMGQVYGYTF
NA	NA	TRBV7-8	TRBJ2-2	TGTGCCAGCAGCTTAGCTACGCGGAAAACGAACACCGGGGAGCTGTTTTTT	CASSLATRKTNTGELFF
NA	NA	TRBV11-3	TRBJ2-1	TGTGCCAGCAGCTTGGGCCGTGACGCGAGCTCCTACAATGAGCAGTTCTTC	CASSLGRDASSYNEQFF
TRBD1	NA	TRBV7-6	TRBJ1-3	TGTGCCAGCAGCCCCGACAGGGGATTAGGAAACACCATATATTTT	CASSPDRGLGNTIYF
NA	few	TRBV10-3	TRBJ1-6	TGTGCCATCAGTGAGTCAGGACAGCTCTCCTATAATTCACCCCTCCACTTT	CAISESGQLSYNSPLHF
NA	NA	TRBV7-2	TRBJ1-4	TGTGCCAGCAGCTTTACGTCGCTCCCCTCCGAAAAACTGTTTTTT	CASSFTSLPSEKLFF
NA	NA	TRBV27	TRBJ1-2	TGTGCCAGCAGGCCGACGGACGTATCAGGCTACACCTTC	CASRPTDVSGYTF
NA	NA	TRBV18	TRBJ1-1	TGTGCCAGCTCACCCCAACGACAGGCAGTAGGCACTGAAGCTTTCTTT	CASSPQRQAVGTEAFF
NA	NA	TRBV7-2	TRBJ2-3	TGTGCCAGCAGCTTATTTGGGGATACGCAGTATTTT	CASSLFGDTQYF
NA	NA	TRBV15	TRBJ2-4	TGTGCCACCAGCTTGAGCGGTAGGGAAGGCAAAAACATTCAGTACTTC	CATSLSGREGKNIQYF
NA	NA	TRBV19	TRBJ2-3	TGTGCCAGTAGTATTAGTTGGACTTCGGTTGGGGATACGCAGTATTTT	CASSISWTSVGDTQYF
NA	NA	TRBV5-1	TRBJ1-2	TGCGCCAGCAGCTCTCTGCCGGACAGCTATGGCTACACCTTC	CASSSLPDSYGYTF
NA	few	TRBV18	TRBJ1-5	TGTGCCAGCTCACCACAGGGAGATGGGTCCCAGCATTTT	CASSPQGDGSQHF
TRBD2	NA	TRBV6-5	TRBJ2-3	TGTGCCAGCAGTTTACTAGCGGGGGGTTCAGATACGCAGTATTTT	CASSLLAGGSDTQYF
TRBD1	once	TRBV30	TRBJ1-2	TGTGCCTGGAGCGATGGGACAGGGGGCTATGGCTACACCTTC	CAWSDGTGGYGYTF
TRBD2	NA	TRBV29-1	TRBJ2-1	TGCAGCGTTGAACCATGGACTAGCGGGAGTTTAAATGAGCAGTTCTTC	CSVEPWTSGSLNEQFF
TRBD2	NA	TRBV4-1	TRBJ2-3	TGCGCCAGCAGCCAAGGGGGACTAGCTGGAGATACGCAGTATTTT	CASSQGGLAGDTQYF
NA	NA	TRBV7-2	TRBJ1-1	TGTGCCAGCAGCTTAACTATCCTCGAGGCTTTCTTT	CASSLTILEAFF
TRBD2	NA	TRBV5-6	TRBJ2-7	TGTGCCAGCAGCTTTACTAGCGGGAGTGTGTCCTACGAGCAGTACTTC	CASSFTSGSVSYEQYF
NA	NA	TRBV6-2/TRBV6-3	TRBJ2-1	TGTGCCAGCAGTCGAGGCCGGAATGAGCAGTTCTTC	CASSRGRNEQFF
TRBD1	few	TRBV30	TRBJ1-3	TGTGCCTGGAGTGCCGACAGGGTGTTGGGGTGGAGCAGAAACACCATATATTTT	CAWSADRVLGWSRNTIYF
NA	NA	TRBV6-5	TRBJ1-6	TGTGCCAGCACCCCGGGCCGGGGGCACTCACCCCTCCACTTT	CASTPGRGHSPLHF
TRBD1	NA	TRBV6-6	TRBJ2-7	TGTGCCAGCAGTCTGACAGGGGGCGGGTACGAGCAGTACTTC	CASSLTGGGYEQYF
NA	NA	TRBV7-8	TRBJ2-1	TGTGCCAGCAGCCATGACACCCTATCCTACAATGAGCAGTTCTTC	CASSHDTLSYNEQFF
NA	NA	TRBV3-1/TRBV3-2	TRBJ2-5	TGTGCCAGCACCCTCCTACGTGGGGGAGAGACCCAGTACTTC	CASTLLRGGETQYF
NA	NA	TRBV21-1	TRBJ1-6	TGTGCCAGCAGCACCACCCCGGGACAGGGGTGGGAGTCACCCCTCCACTTT	CASSTTPGQGWESPLHF
NA	NA	TRBV20-1	TRBJ1-1	TGCAGTGCTGAGCTTTCAAACGGAGCTTTCTTT	CSAELSNGAFF
NA	NA	TRBV7-9	TRBJ2-7	TGTGCCAGCAGCTGGACAGAGATAAGACCTAGCTCCTACGAGCAGTACTTC	CASSWTEIRPSSYEQYF
TRBD2	NA	TRBV5-4	TRBJ2-7	TGTGCCAGCAGCTTGGGGTCCCCGACGGGACTATTTTACGAGCAGTACTTC	CASSLGSPTGLFYEQYF
NA	NA	TRBV3-1/TRBV3-2	TRBJ1-1	TGTGCCAGCAGCCCTCCCCCGGCGGCTGGGGGGACTGAAGCTTTCTTT	CASSPPPAAGGTEAFF
NA	NA	TRBV4-2	TRBJ2-1	TGTGCCAGCAGCCAAAGGCCCCTAGGGGGGTATGAGCAGTTCTTC	CASSQRPLGGYEQFF
NA	NA	TRBV7-8	TRBJ2-3	TGTGCCAGCAGCTCGCCAGTTAGCACAGATACGCAGTATTTT	CASSSPVSTDTQYF
NA	NA	TRBV30	TRBJ2-3	TGTGCCTGGAGTTCAGCCGTTGAGCGGGTCACAGATACGCAGTATTTT	CAWSSAVERVTDTQYF
TRBD1	once	TRBV11-3	TRBJ2-7	TGTGCCAGCAGCTTAGACCGAGGGGGACAGTCCTACGAGCAGTACTTC	CASSLDRGGQSYEQYF
NA	NA	TRBV3-1/TRBV3-2	TRBJ1-1	TGTGCCAGCAGCCCCGGACAGATCCCCCTTTCTGAAGCTTTCTTT	CASSPGQIPLSEAFF
NA	NA	TRBV3-1/TRBV3-2	TRBJ2-3	TGTGCCAGCAGCCAAGAAATTTCGACAGCTCGCACAGATACGCAGTATTTT	CASSQEISTARTDTQYF
TRBD2	NA	TRBV28	TRBJ2-2	TGTGCCAGCAGTTTATCAGGACTAGCGGGAGTATTATATCGAAGGACCGGGGAGCTGTTTTTT	CASSLSGLAGVLYRRTGELFF
TRBD1	NA	TRBV29-1	TRBJ1-3	TGCGGACAGGGGAGTGCTGGAAACACCATATATTTT	CGQGSAGNTIYF
NA	NA	TRBV29-1	TRBJ1-2	TGCAGCGTTGAAGATCTAAGTAAGAAGAACTATGGCTACACCTTC	CSVEDLSKKNYGYTF
NA	NA	TRBV11-2	TRBJ2-1	TGTGCCAGCAGCTTAGATCGGAGGACGGGTGAGCAGTTCTTC	CASSLDRRTGEQFF
TRBD1	few	TRBV19	TRBJ1-1	TGTGCCAGTACCCGGACAGGGTGGGGGAACACTGAAGCTTTCTTT	CASTRTGWGNTEAFF
TRBD1	NA	TRBV5-1	TRBJ2-7	TGCGCCAGCAGCCTAGGACAGGGCAGCTCCTACGAGCAGTACTTC	CASSLGQGSSYEQYF
TRBD2	NA	TRBV9	TRBJ2-2	TGTGCCAGCAGCGTATACGGTAGCGGGGACACCGGGGAGCTGTTTTTT	CASSVYGSGDTGELFF
TRBD2	NA	TRBV28	TRBJ2-7	TGTGCCAGCAAGCCTAGCGGGAGGGCCAGAGACGAGCAGTACTTC	CASKPSGRARDEQYF